A selection of T cell receptor beta chains follows, all from one sample in a study of blood T cell repertoires in COVID-19. Sequenced by immunoSEQ multiplex PCR; TCRdb stores in-frame clones only, minus some. Here the sample spans some 200,000 clones, around 89% being singletons. The sample taken for sequencing was PBMCs or T cells enriched from blood (not recorded which). These receptors were collected from a woman under 30 in a cohort exposed to, infected with or recovered from COVID-19 (not recorded which). CDR3s include the opening cysteine and the closing phenylalanine or tryptophan. The D gene is left open where the match is weak. Part of the rows lack a size; the others show once, few, many or a class for expanded clones.

j_call: TRBJ2-7
v_call: TRBV10-1
clone_size: once
d_call: -
cdr3_nt: TGCGCCAGCCCGGACAGCGCCTACGAGCAGTACTTC
cdr3_aa: CASPDSAYEQYF

j_call: TRBJ1-5
v_call: TRBV6-5
clone_size: -
d_call: -
cdr3_nt: TGTGCCAGCAGAGTTAACGGGGGCAATCAGCCCCAGCATTTT
cdr3_aa: CASRVNGGNQPQHF

j_call: TRBJ1-4
v_call: TRBV5-1
clone_size: -
d_call: TRBD1
cdr3_nt: TGCGCCAGCAGCCGGGACAGGGGTACTAATGAAAAACTGTTTTTT
cdr3_aa: CASSRDRGTNEKLFF

j_call: TRBJ2-1
v_call: TRBV7-2
clone_size: -
d_call: TRBD2
cdr3_nt: TGTGCCAGCACCATTAGCGGGGGCTACAATGAGCAGTTCTTC
cdr3_aa: CASTISGGYNEQFF

j_call: TRBJ1-4
v_call: TRBV11-2
clone_size: -
d_call: -
cdr3_nt: TGTGCCAGCAGCTTGGGCTCTGGGACTAATGAAAAACTGTTTTTT
cdr3_aa: CASSLGSGTNEKLFF

j_call: TRBJ2-7
v_call: TRBV28
clone_size: -
d_call: -
cdr3_nt: TGTGCCAGCAGTCCGGGGGACAGAGCCTACGAGCAGTACTTC
cdr3_aa: CASSPGDRAYEQYF

j_call: TRBJ1-3
v_call: TRBV6-1
clone_size: -
d_call: TRBD1
cdr3_nt: TGTGCCAGCAGTGAGACAGGGGGTTATGAGTTATTACCTGGAAACACCATATATTTT
cdr3_aa: CASSETGGYELLPGNTIYF

j_call: TRBJ2-1
v_call: TRBV3-1/TRBV3-2
clone_size: -
d_call: TRBD1
cdr3_nt: TGTGCCAGCAGCCAACAGACAGGGGCAGCTTACAATGAGCAGTTCTTC
cdr3_aa: CASSQQTGAAYNEQFF

j_call: TRBJ2-1
v_call: TRBV11-2
clone_size: -
d_call: TRBD2
cdr3_nt: TGTGCCAGCAGCTTACTGGGACTAGCTTACAATGAGCAGTTCTTC
cdr3_aa: CASSLLGLAYNEQFF

j_call: TRBJ2-7
v_call: TRBV7-9
clone_size: once
d_call: TRBD1
cdr3_nt: TGTGCCAGCAGCTCTATGACAGGGGGCGCAATGTCCTACGAGCAGTACTTC
cdr3_aa: CASSSMTGGAMSYEQYF

j_call: TRBJ2-7
v_call: TRBV21-1
clone_size: -
d_call: -
cdr3_nt: TGTGCCAGCAGCAATAAGGGGCGCGAGCAGTACTTC
cdr3_aa: CASSNKGREQYF

j_call: TRBJ1-4
v_call: TRBV11-2
clone_size: -
d_call: TRBD1
cdr3_nt: TGTGCCAGCAGTCTTAGTTACCCCTCTCCTCAGGGGGAACAAGCAACTAATGAAAAACTGTTTTTT
cdr3_aa: CASSLSYPSPQGEQATNEKLFF

j_call: TRBJ2-2
v_call: TRBV11-3
clone_size: -
d_call: TRBD1
cdr3_nt: TGTGCCAGCAGCTTAGGACAGGGGGTCGGCGGGGAGCTGTTTTTT
cdr3_aa: CASSLGQGVGGELFF

j_call: TRBJ1-2
v_call: TRBV6-5
clone_size: -
d_call: -
cdr3_nt: TGTGCCAGCAGTTCGACCCTTGACAGGATTCACTATGGCTACACCTTC
cdr3_aa: CASSSTLDRIHYGYTF

j_call: TRBJ2-1
v_call: TRBV28
clone_size: once
d_call: -
cdr3_nt: TGTGCCAGCATGGGGCCCTCCTACAATGAGCAGTTCTTC
cdr3_aa: CASMGPSYNEQFF

j_call: TRBJ1-6
v_call: TRBV7-9
clone_size: -
d_call: TRBD1
cdr3_nt: TGTGCCAGCAGCCCCGACAGGGGGCACAATTCACCCCTCCACTTT
cdr3_aa: CASSPDRGHNSPLHF

j_call: TRBJ2-1
v_call: TRBV20-1
clone_size: -
d_call: TRBD2
cdr3_nt: TGCAGTGCTAGTCGGTTTCGAAGCGGGGGCTACAATGAGCAGTTCTTC
cdr3_aa: CSASRFRSGGYNEQFF

j_call: TRBJ1-4
v_call: TRBV5-1
clone_size: -
d_call: -
cdr3_nt: TGCGCCAGCTCAAGGGAGGAGGGCAGTGAGGAAAAACTGTTTTTT
cdr3_aa: CASSREEGSEEKLFF

j_call: TRBJ1-2
v_call: TRBV18
clone_size: -
d_call: TRBD1
cdr3_nt: TGTGCCAGCTCACCACCGTCAGGGGGCAACTATGGCTACACCTTC
cdr3_aa: CASSPPSGGNYGYTF

j_call: TRBJ1-3
v_call: TRBV2
clone_size: -
d_call: -
cdr3_nt: TGTGCCAGCAGTGACCAGGGAAGCGGAAACACCATATATTTT
cdr3_aa: CASSDQGSGNTIYF

j_call: TRBJ2-7
v_call: TRBV7-9
clone_size: -
d_call: -
cdr3_nt: TGTGCCAGCAGCTCCTACGAATTAGCGGCCTGGTACGAGCAGTACTTC
cdr3_aa: CASSSYELAAWYEQYF

j_call: TRBJ1-1
v_call: TRBV7-3
clone_size: -
d_call: TRBD1
cdr3_nt: TGTGCCAGCAGCTTACAGGGGGACACTGAAGCTTTCTTT
cdr3_aa: CASSLQGDTEAFF

j_call: TRBJ1-1
v_call: TRBV2
clone_size: -
d_call: TRBD1
cdr3_nt: TGTGCCAGCAGTTATGGGACAGGGGGGTACACTGAAGCTTTCTTT
cdr3_aa: CASSYGTGGYTEAFF

j_call: TRBJ2-7
v_call: TRBV28
clone_size: -
d_call: TRBD2
cdr3_nt: TGTGCCAGCAGCCTTCTTGGCGGGGGGGCCGTCCCCTACGAGCAGTACTTC
cdr3_aa: CASSLLGGGAVPYEQYF

j_call: TRBJ1-5
v_call: TRBV5-4
clone_size: once
d_call: -
cdr3_nt: TGTGCCAGCAGCTTGGGGCAGGGGTGGCCCCAGCATTTT
cdr3_aa: CASSLGQGWPQHF

j_call: TRBJ2-7
v_call: TRBV14
clone_size: -
d_call: -
cdr3_nt: TGTGCCAGCAGCCCAGATGGTAACACAGGGACCACCTACGAGCAGTACTTC
cdr3_aa: CASSPDGNTGTTYEQYF

j_call: TRBJ2-2
v_call: TRBV10-3
clone_size: -
d_call: -
cdr3_nt: TGTGCCACCCAGGGGGGCACGAACACCGGGGAGCTGTTTTTT
cdr3_aa: CATQGGTNTGELFF

j_call: TRBJ2-1
v_call: TRBV15
clone_size: -
d_call: -
cdr3_nt: TGTGCCACCAGCAATCCGGCAGTGGGCGGGTGGCCCGATGAGCAGTTCTTC
cdr3_aa: CATSNPAVGGWPDEQFF

j_call: TRBJ2-7
v_call: TRBV5-1
clone_size: once
d_call: TRBD2
cdr3_nt: TGCGCCAGCAGCTTGACTAGCGGCTACGAGCAGTACTTC
cdr3_aa: CASSLTSGYEQYF

j_call: TRBJ2-3
v_call: TRBV15
clone_size: -
d_call: TRBD2
cdr3_nt: TGTGCCACCAGCAGACCCCAGGGACTAGCACAACAGTATTTT
cdr3_aa: CATSRPQGLAQQYF

j_call: TRBJ2-4
v_call: TRBV11-2
clone_size: -
d_call: -
cdr3_nt: TGTGCCAGCAGCTTAGAGGGTCAGGGTGTAAAAAACATTCAGTACTTC
cdr3_aa: CASSLEGQGVKNIQYF

j_call: TRBJ1-5
v_call: TRBV14
clone_size: -
d_call: -
cdr3_nt: TGTGCCAGCAGCCCCACAGGGTTGGATCAGCCCCAGCATTTT
cdr3_aa: CASSPTGLDQPQHF

j_call: TRBJ2-1
v_call: TRBV6-5
clone_size: -
d_call: TRBD2
cdr3_nt: TGTGCCAGCACCACCGACGGACTAGCGGGCGAACAGTTCTTC
cdr3_aa: CASTTDGLAGEQFF

j_call: TRBJ1-2
v_call: TRBV6-5
clone_size: -
d_call: -
cdr3_nt: TGTGCCAGCAGCGGAGGTAGGGGGGGCTACACCTTC
cdr3_aa: CASSGGRGGYTF

j_call: TRBJ2-7
v_call: TRBV4-1
clone_size: few
d_call: TRBD2
cdr3_nt: TGCGCCAGCAGCCAAGTCCTAGCGGGACCCCTCTCCTACGAGCAGTACTTC
cdr3_aa: CASSQVLAGPLSYEQYF

j_call: TRBJ1-2
v_call: TRBV28
clone_size: -
d_call: TRBD1
cdr3_nt: TGTGCCAGCAGTGCTATGGACAGGGGATATGGCTACACCTTC
cdr3_aa: CASSAMDRGYGYTF

j_call: TRBJ1-4
v_call: TRBV11-3
clone_size: -
d_call: -
cdr3_nt: TGTGCCAGCAGCCAAGGGACACAGGGCGAAAAACTGTTTTTT
cdr3_aa: CASSQGTQGEKLFF

j_call: TRBJ2-1
v_call: TRBV14
clone_size: -
d_call: -
cdr3_nt: TGTGCCAGCAGCCAAGAAACGTCTAGCAAGAATGAGCAGTTCTTC
cdr3_aa: CASSQETSSKNEQFF

j_call: TRBJ2-7
v_call: TRBV3-1/TRBV3-2
clone_size: -
d_call: TRBD2
cdr3_nt: TGTGCCAGCAGCCAAGCTGGGACTAGCGGGAGTAGCGAGCAGTACTTC
cdr3_aa: CASSQAGTSGSSEQYF

j_call: TRBJ2-3
v_call: TRBV6-1
clone_size: -
d_call: -
cdr3_nt: TGTGCCAGCAGTGATCGCGGGGCGGGGCGCGATACGCAGTATTTT
cdr3_aa: CASSDRGAGRDTQYF

j_call: TRBJ2-1
v_call: TRBV7-9
clone_size: -
d_call: -
cdr3_nt: TGTGCCAGTGTGGGCCCCAATGAGCAGTTCTTC
cdr3_aa: CASVGPNEQFF

j_call: TRBJ1-2
v_call: TRBV14
clone_size: -
d_call: TRBD1
cdr3_nt: TGTGCCAGCAGCCAAGACCAGACAGGGGTTTTTGGCTACACCTTC
cdr3_aa: CASSQDQTGVFGYTF

j_call: TRBJ2-5
v_call: TRBV7-2
clone_size: -
d_call: -
cdr3_nt: TGTGCCAGCAGCTTACGGGAAGTCCGTTCGGGGACCCAGTACTTC
cdr3_aa: CASSLREVRSGTQYF

j_call: TRBJ2-7
v_call: TRBV5-4
clone_size: -
d_call: TRBD1
cdr3_nt: TGTGCCAGCAGCCCCGAACAGGGGAAAACCTACGAGCAGTACTTC
cdr3_aa: CASSPEQGKTYEQYF

j_call: TRBJ2-7
v_call: TRBV28
clone_size: -
d_call: TRBD2
cdr3_nt: TGTGCCAGCAGATCCGCTAGCGGGGGGCGCTACGAGCAGTACTTC
cdr3_aa: CASRSASGGRYEQYF